This record concerns one T cell receptor (beta chain) sequence. There is no known antigen for this receptor. No much larger clone exists at a distance of one base, and base qualities are not known. The source of the sample is a study of control samples from healthy donors and cancer patients (dated by TCRdb to 2018 to 2020). The library was produced with the immunoSEQ multiplex PCR assay. TCRdb took this table from immuneACCESS and kept in-frame rearrangements with V and J called. Such tables lack part of the clones; where checked against another copy, unresolved V genes explain under half of the gap, and the rest is unexplained. This sample has 110,000 to 150,000 clones in its table, and 80% to 95% of those were observed once. The ten largest clones take up about 11% of the sample. CDR1 and CDR2, per the germline V gene (reference sequence), are LNHDA and SQIVND. V and J lose 0 bases and 8 bases, and a span of 10 bases separates them. Reading from cysteine to phenylalanine, the CDR3 counts 13 amino acids. Here the CDR3 DNA is all that survives: 39 bases in frame from base 1.

The sequence joins TRBV19 to TRBJ1-2; the D gene is perhaps TRBD1, from 5 matching bases. The receptor's source is a man in his thirties or forties in good health. Sequenced input: blood. The nucleotide sequence reads TGTGCCAGTAGTATAGAGGGAAGGGGAGGCTACACCTTC. This translates into CASSIEGRGGYTF.